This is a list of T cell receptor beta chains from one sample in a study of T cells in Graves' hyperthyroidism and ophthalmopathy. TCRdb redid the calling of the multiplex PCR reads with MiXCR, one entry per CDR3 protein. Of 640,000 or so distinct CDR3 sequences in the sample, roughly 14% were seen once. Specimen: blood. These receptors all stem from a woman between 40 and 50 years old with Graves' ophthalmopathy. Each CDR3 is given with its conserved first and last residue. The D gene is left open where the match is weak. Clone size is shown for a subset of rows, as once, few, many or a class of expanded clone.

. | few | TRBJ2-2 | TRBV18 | CASSPRESTGELFF | TGTGCCAGCTCACCACGCGAAAGCACCGGGGAGCTGTTTTTT
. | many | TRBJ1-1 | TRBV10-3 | CAGRGLNTEAFF | TGCGCCGGACGAGGTTTGAACACTGAAGCTTTCTTT
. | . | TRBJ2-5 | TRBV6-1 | CASSRTPPGENGETQYF | TGTGCCAGCAGCCGCACCCCCCCAGGGGAGAATGGTGAGACCCAGTACTTC
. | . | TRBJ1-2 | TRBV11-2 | CASSSPIRLYGYTF | TGTGCCAGCAGCTCCCCCATACGGCTCTATGGCTACACCTTC
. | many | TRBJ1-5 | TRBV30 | CAWSEQTYSNQPQHF | TGTGCCTGGAGTGAACAGACATATAGCAATCAGCCCCAGCATTTT
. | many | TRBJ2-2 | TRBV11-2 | CASSLGAGSGELFF | TGTGCCAGCAGCTTGGGGGCCGGGTCCGGGGAGCTGTTTTTT
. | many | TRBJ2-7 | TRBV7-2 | CASSMVQAEPYEQYF | TGTGCCAGCAGCATGGTACAAGCGGAGCCTTACGAGCAGTACTTC
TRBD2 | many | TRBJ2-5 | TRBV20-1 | CSALTSGEETQYF | TGCAGTGCACTGACTAGCGGGGAAGAGACCCAGTACTTC
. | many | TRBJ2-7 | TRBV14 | CASSHLETPYEQYF | TGTGCCAGCAGCCATCTTGAGACTCCCTACGAGCAGTACTTC
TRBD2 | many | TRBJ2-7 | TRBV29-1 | CSVEDPSGSYEQYF | TGCAGCGTTGAAGATCCTAGCGGCTCCTACGAGCAGTACTTC
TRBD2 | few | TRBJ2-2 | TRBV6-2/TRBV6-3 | CASSTQREGTGELFF | TGTGCCAGCAGTACCCAGCGGGAGGGGACCGGGGAGCTGTTTTTT
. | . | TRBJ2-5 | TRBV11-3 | CAGSQTEATQYF | TGTGCCGGCAGCCAAACGGAGGCGACCCAGTACTTC
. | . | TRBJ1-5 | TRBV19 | CASSMNRGGNQPQHF | TGTGCCAGTAGTATGAATAGGGGAGGCAATCAGCCCCAGCATTTT
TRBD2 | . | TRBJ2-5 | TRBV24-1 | CATSDLARGGRGEETQYF | TGTGCCACCAGTGATTTGGCCCGGGGGGGCAGGGGCGAGGAGACCCAGTACTTC
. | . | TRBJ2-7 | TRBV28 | CASSLRPYEQHF | TGTGCCAGCAGTTTACGGCCTTACGAGCAGCACTTC
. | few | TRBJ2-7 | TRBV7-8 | CASSLVNTYEQYF | TGTGCCAGCAGCTTAGTAAATACCTACGAGCAGTACTTC
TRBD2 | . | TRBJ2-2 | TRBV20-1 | CSAPGLAGETNTGELFF | TGCAGTGCTCCGGGACTAGCGGGAGAGACGAACACCGGGGAGCTGTTTTTT
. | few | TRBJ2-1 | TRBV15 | CATSIETGYNEQFF | TGTGCCACCAGCATCGAGACAGGCTACAATGAGCAGTTCTTC
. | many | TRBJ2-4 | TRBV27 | CASSSIAKNIQYF | TGTGCCAGCAGCTCAATAGCCAAAAACATTCAGTACTTC
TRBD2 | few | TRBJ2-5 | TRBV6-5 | CANSLLLAGGGETQYF | TGTGCCAACAGTTTGCTCCTAGCGGGAGGCGGTGAGACCCAGTACTTC
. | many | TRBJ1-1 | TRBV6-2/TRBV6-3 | CASSYMGPLTEAFF | TGTGCCAGCAGTTACATGGGGCCGCTCACTGAAGCTTTCTTT
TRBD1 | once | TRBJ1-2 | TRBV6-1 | CASSSLPGQGAFGYTF | TGTGCCAGCTCCTCTCTTCCGGGACAGGGTGCTTTTGGCTACACCTTC
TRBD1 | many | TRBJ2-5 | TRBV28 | CASSLDRVGETQYF | TGTGCCAGCAGTCTCGACAGGGTAGGAGAGACCCAGTACTTC
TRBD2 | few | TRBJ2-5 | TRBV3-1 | CASSSGGTETQYF | TGTGCCAGCTCATCGGGAGGGACGGAGACCCAGTACTTC
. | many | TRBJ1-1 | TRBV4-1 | CASSQVTSGSGEAFF | TGCGCCAGCAGCCAAGTGACTAGTGGGAGCGGTGAAGCTTTCTTT
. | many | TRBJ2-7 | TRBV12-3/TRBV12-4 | CASSPTETPYEQYF | TGTGCCAGCAGCCCGACAGAGACTCCCTACGAGCAGTACTTC
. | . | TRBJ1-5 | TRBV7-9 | CASSLGVGQGIQPQHF | TGTGCCAGCAGCTTAGGGGTCGGGCAGGGTATTCAGCCCCAGCATTTT
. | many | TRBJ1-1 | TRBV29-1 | CSVALANTEAFF | TGCAGCGTTGCTTTGGCGAACACTGAAGCTTTCTTT
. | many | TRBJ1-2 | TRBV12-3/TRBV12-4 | CASSQTLNGYTF | TGTGCCAGCAGTCAAACATTAAATGGCTACACCTTC
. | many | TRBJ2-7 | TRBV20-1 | CSARDAGRPYEQYF | TGCAGTGCTAGAGATGCGGGGAGACCCTACGAGCAGTACTTC
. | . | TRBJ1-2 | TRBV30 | CASDRTFPHF | TGTGCCTCTGATAGGACGTTCCCCCACTTC
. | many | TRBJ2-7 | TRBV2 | CASSPSEYEQYF | TGTGCCAGCAGCCCCTCGGAATACGAGCAGTACTTC
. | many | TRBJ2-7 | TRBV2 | CASSGGRGPYEQYF | TGTGCCAGCAGTGGGGGGAGAGGGCCCTACGAGCAGTACTTC
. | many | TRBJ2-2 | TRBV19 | CASIGGPDLGELFF | TGTGCCAGTATTGGGGGACCCGATTTAGGGGAGCTGTTTTTT
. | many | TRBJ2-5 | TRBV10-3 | CAISGGKMETQYF | TGTGCCATCAGTGGAGGGAAGATGGAGACCCAGTACTTC
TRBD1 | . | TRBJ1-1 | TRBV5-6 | CASIDSTGPNTEAFF | TGTGCCAGCATCGATTCGACAGGGCCGAACACTGAAGCTTTCTTT
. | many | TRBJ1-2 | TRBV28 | CASSAQGSYTF | TGTGCCAGCAGTGCGCAGGGTTCCTACACCTTC
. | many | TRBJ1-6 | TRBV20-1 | CSARGEGSPLHF | TGCAGTGCTAGAGGGGAGGGTTCACCCCTCCACTTT
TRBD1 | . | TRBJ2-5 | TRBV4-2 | CASSQDPGTGWETQYF | TGTGCCAGCAGCCAAGATCCGGGGACAGGGTGGGAGACCCAGTACTTC
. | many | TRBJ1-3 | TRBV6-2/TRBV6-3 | CASSSGTSGNTIYF | TGTGCCAGCAGTTCCGGGACGTCTGGAAACACCATATATTTT
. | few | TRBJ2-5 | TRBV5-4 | CASSWGGGETQYF | TGTGCCAGCAGCTGGGGCGGCGGTGAGACCCAGTACTTC
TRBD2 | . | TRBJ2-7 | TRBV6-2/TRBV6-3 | CASSYRGVAGAYEQYF | TGTGCCAGCAGTTACAGGGGTGTAGCGGGAGCCTACGAGCAGTACTTC
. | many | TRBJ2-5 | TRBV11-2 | CASSFSRSSISGETQYF | TGTGCCAGCAGCTTTAGTAGAAGCAGTATCTCCGGAGAGACCCAGTACTTC
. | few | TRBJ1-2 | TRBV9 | CASSVDVLPFDGYTF | TGTGCCAGCAGCGTAGATGTCCTACCCTTTGATGGCTACACCTTC
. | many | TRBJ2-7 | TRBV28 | CASSLPARGEQYF | TGTGCCAGCAGTTTACCGGCTAGGGGCGAGCAGTACTTC
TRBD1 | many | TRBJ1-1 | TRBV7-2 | CASSPRQGGQAFF | TGTGCCAGCAGCCCTAGACAGGGAGGGCAAGCTTTCTTT
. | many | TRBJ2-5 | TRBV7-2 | CASSLVVGRQETQYF | TGTGCCAGCAGCTTAGTAGTGGGGCGGCAAGAGACCCAGTACTTC
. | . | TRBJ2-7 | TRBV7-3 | CASSPGTTASYEQYF | TGTGCCAGCAGCCCTGGGACAACTGCTTCCTACGAGCAGTACTTC
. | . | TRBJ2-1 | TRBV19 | CASKPLALYNEQFF | TGTGCCAGTAAACCATTAGCGCTGTACAATGAGCAGTTCTTC
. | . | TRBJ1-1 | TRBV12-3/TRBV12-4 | CASSRSGSEAFF | TGTGCCAGCAGTCGGTCAGGGTCTGAAGCTTTCTTT
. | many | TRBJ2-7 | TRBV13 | CASSSVPPPGPYEQYF | TGTGCCAGCAGCTCGGTCCCCCCTCCCGGCCCCTACGAGCAGTACTTC
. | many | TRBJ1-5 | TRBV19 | CASTPRNNQPQHF | TGTGCCAGTACCCCGAGGAACAATCAGCCCCAGCATTTT
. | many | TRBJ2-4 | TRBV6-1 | CASSEAVRVIQYF | TGTGCCAGCAGTGAAGCGGTTCGAGTGATTCAGTACTTC